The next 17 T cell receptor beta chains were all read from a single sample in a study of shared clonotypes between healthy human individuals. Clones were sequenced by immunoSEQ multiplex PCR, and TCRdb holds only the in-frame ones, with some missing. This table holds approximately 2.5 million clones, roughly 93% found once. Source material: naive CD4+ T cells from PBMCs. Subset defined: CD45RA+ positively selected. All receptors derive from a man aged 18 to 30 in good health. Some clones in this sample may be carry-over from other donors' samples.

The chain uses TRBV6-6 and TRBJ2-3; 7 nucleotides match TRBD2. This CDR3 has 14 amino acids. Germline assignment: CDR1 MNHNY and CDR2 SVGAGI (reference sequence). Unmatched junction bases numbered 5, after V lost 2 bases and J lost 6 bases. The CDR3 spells CASSYRGGKDTQYF. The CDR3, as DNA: TGTGCCAGCAGTTACCGGGGAGGGAAGGATACGCAGTATTTT.

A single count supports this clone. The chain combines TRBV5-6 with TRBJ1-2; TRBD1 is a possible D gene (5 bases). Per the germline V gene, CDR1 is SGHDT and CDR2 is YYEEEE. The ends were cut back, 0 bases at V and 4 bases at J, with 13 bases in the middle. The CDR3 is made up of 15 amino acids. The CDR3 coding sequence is TGTGCCAGCAGCTTGGGACCGCAGGACATCTATGGCTACACCTTC. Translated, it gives CASSLGPQDIYGYTF.

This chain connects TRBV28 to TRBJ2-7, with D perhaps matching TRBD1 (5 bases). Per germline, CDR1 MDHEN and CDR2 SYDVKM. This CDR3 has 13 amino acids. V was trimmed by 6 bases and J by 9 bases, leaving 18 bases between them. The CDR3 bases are TGTGCCAGCAGCCCAGGGTCTTTTCTTACGCAGTACTTC. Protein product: CASSPGSFLTQYF.

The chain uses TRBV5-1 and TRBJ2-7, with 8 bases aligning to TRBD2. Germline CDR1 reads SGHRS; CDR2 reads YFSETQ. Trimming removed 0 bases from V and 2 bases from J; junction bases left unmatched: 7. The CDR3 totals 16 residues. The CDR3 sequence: CASSLVFSGSTYEQYF. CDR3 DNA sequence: TGCGCCAGCAGCTTGGTCTTCAGCGGGAGTACCTACGAGCAGTACTTC.

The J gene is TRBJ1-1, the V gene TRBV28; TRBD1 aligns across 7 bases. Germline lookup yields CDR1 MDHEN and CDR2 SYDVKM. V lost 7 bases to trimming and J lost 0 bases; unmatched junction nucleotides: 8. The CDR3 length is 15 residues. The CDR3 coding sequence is TGTGCCAGCACTAGACAGGGCTCAGTGAACACTGAAGCTTTCTTT. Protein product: CASTRQGSVNTEAFF.

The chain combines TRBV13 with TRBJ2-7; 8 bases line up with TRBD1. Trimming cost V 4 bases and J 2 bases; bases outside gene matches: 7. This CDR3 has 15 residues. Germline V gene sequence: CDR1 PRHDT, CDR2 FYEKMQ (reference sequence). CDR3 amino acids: CASSSSGTGAYEQYF. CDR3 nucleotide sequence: TGTGCCAGCAGCTCATCCGGGACAGGTGCCTACGAGCAGTACTTC.

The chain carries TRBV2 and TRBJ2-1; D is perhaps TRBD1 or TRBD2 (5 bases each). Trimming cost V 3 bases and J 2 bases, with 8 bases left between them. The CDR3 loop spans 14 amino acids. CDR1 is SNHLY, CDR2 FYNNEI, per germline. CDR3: CASSDQGPYNEQFF. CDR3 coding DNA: TGTGCCAGCAGTGATCAGGGACCCTACAATGAGCAGTTCTTC. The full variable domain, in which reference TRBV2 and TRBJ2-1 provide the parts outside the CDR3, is EPEVTQTPSHQVTQMGQEVILRCVPISNHLYFYWYRQILGQKVEFLVSFYNNEISEKSEIFDDQFSVERPDGSNFTLKIRSTKLEDSAMYFCASSDQGPYNEQFFGPGTRLTVL.

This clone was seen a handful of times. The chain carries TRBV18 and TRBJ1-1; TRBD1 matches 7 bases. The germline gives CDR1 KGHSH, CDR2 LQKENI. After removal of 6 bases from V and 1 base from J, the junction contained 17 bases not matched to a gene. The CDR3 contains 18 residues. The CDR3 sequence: CASSSSTGTVNRNTEAFF. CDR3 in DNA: TGTGCCAGCTCCAGCTCGACAGGGACCGTAAATCGGAACACTGAAGCTTTCTTT.

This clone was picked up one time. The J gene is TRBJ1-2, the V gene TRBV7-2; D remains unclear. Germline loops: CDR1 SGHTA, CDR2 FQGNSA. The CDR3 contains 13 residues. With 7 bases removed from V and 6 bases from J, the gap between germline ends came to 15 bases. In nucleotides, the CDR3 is TGTGCCAGCACCCAGGTGGTCGGAAATGGCTACACCTTC. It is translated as CASTQVVGNGYTF.

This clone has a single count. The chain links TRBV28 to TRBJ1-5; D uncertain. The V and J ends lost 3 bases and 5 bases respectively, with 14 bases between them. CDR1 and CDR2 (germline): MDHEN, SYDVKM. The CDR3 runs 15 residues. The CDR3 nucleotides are TGTGCCAGCAGTTTTCGTTTAGGAGGAGATCAGCCCCAGCATTTT. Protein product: CASSFRLGGDQPQHF.

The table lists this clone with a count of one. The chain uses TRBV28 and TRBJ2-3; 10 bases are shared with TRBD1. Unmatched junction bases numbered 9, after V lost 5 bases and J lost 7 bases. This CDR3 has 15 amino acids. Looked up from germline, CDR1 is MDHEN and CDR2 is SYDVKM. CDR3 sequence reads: CASSGRDRGLNTQYF. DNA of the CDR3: TGTGCCAGCAGTGGCCGGGACAGGGGTTTGAATACGCAGTATTTT.

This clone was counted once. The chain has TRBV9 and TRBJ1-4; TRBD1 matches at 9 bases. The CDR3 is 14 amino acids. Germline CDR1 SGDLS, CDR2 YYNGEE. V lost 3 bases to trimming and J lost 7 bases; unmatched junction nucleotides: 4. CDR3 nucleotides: TGTGCCAGCAGCGCACAGGGGGCTGGTGAAAAACTGTTTTTT. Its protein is CASSAQGAGEKLFF.

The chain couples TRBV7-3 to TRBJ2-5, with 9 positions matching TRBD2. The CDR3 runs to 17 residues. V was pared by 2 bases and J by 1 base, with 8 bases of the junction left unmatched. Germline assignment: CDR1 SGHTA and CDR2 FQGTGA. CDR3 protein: CASSLGQLAGIQETQYF. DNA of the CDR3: TGTGCCAGCAGCTTAGGGCAACTAGCGGGTATCCAAGAGACCCAGTACTTC.

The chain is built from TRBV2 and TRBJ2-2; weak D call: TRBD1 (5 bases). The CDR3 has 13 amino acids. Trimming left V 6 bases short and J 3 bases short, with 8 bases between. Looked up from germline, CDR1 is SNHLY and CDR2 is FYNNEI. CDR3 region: CASRGEHTGELFF. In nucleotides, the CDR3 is TGTGCCAGCAGAGGGGAACACACCGGGGAGCTGTTTTTT.

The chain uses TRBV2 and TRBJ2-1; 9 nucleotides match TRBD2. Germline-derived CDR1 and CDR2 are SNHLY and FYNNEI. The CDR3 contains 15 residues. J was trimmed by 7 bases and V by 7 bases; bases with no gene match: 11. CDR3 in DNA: TGTGCCAGCACGCCAGCGGGAGGCGGGACGAATGAGCAGTTCTTC. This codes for CASTPAGGGTNEQFF. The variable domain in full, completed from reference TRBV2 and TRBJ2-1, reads EPEVTQTPSHQVTQMGQEVILRCVPISNHLYFYWYRQILGQKVEFLVSFYNNEISEKSEIFDDQFSVERPDGSNFTLKIRSTKLEDSAMYFCASTPAGGGTNEQFFGPGTRLTVL.

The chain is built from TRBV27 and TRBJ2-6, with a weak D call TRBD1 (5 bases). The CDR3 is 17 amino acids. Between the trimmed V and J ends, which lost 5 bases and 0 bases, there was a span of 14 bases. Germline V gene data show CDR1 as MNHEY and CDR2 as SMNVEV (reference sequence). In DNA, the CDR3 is TGTGCCAGCAGTCCGACCCGGACAAGCTCTGGGGCCAACGTCCTGACTTTC. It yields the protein CASSPTRTSSGANVLTF.

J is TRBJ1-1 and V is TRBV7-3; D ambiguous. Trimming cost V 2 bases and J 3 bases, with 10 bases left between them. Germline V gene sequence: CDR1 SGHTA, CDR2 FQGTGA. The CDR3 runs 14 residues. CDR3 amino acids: CASSLAGVDTEAFF. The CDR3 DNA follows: TGTGCCAGCAGCTTAGCCGGGGTGGACACTGAAGCTTTCTTT.